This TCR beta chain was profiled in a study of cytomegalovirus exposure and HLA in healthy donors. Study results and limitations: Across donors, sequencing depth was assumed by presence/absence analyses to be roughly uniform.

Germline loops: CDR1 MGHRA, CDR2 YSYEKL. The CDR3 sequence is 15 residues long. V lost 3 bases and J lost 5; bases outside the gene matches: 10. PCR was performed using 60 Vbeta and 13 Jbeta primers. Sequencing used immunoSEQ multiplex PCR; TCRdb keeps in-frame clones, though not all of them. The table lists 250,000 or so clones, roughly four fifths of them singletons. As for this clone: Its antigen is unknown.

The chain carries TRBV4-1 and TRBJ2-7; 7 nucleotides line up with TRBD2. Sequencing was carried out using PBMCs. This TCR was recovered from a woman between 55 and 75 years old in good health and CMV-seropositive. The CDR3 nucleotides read TGCGCCAGCAGCCATCCTCCTGGGGGGGTCAACGAGCAGTACTTC. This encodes CASSHPPGGVNEQYF.